What follows is one T cell receptor beta chain and its context. Antigen specificity is unknown. At one of its ends the junction is not consistent with the germline gene, which may arise from a read error. The source of the sample is a study of identical twins. A universal primer site came from template switching; cDNA carried unique molecular identifiers. TCRdb itself ran the 5' RACE reads through MiXCR, one entry per CDR3 protein. The data contain 450,000 to 600,000 distinct CDR3 sequences, approximately 20% of them seen just once; the ten biggest clones take up approximately 0.49%. Notes on the study in general: In zero-insertion analyses, partial confounding could arise from invariant MAIT and iNKT cells. High-abundance cord blood beta clonotypes had fewer insertions; memory repertoires showed none.

CDR3 length equals 18 residues. Germline values: CDR1 LGHDT, CDR2 YNNKEL (reference sequence). A further study also used this sample, focusing on yellow fever vaccine responses in identical twins.

This clonotype was obtained from a woman under 30 in good health. The chain employs TRBV3-1 and TRBJ1-4, with 10 bases lining up with TRBD1. Sequenced material: CD4+ T cells sorted from blood. CDR3 nucleotide sequence: TGTGCCTGCAGTCCCGGGACAGGGGTGGGGACAACTAATGAAAAACTGTTTTTT. As protein: CACSPGTGVGTTNEKLFF.